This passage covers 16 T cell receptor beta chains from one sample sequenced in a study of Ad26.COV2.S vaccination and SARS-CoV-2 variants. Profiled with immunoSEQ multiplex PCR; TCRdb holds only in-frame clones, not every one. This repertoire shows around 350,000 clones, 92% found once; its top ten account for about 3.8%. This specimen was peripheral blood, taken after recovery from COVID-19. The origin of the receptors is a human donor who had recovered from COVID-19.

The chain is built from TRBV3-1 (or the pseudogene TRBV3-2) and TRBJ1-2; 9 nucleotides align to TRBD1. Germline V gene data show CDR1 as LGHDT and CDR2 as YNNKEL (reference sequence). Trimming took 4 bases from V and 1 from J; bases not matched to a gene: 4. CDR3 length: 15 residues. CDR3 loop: CASSLGTGNNYGYTF. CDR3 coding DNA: TGTGCCAGCAGCCTAGGGACAGGGAATAACTATGGCTACACCTTC.

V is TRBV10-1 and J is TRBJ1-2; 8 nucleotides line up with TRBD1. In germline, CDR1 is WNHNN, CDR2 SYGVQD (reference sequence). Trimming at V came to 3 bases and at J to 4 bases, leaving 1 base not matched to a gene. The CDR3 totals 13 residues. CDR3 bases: TGCGCCAGCAGTGAAGGGACAGGCTATGGCTACACCTTC. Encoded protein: CASSEGTGYGYTF.

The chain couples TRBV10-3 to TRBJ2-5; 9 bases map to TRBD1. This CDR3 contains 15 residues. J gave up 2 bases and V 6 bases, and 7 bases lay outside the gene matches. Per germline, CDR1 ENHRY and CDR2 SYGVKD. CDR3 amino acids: CAIRRTGDSQETQYF. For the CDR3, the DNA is TGTGCCATCAGAAGGACAGGGGATTCACAAGAGACCCAGTACTTC.

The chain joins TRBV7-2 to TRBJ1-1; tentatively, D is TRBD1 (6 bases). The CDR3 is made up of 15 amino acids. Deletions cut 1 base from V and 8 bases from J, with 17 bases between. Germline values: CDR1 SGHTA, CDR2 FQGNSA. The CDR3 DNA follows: TGTGCCAGCAGCTTAGTTACGGGGGGCCGGCCCGAAGCTTTCTTT. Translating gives CASSLVTGGRPEAFF. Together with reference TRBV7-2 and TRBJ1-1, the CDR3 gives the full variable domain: GAGVSQSPSNKVTEKGKDVELRCDPISGHTALYWYRQSLGQGLEFLIYFQGNSAPDKSGLPSDRFSAERTGGSVSTLTIQRTQQEDSAVYLCASSLVTGGRPEAFFGQGTRLTVV.

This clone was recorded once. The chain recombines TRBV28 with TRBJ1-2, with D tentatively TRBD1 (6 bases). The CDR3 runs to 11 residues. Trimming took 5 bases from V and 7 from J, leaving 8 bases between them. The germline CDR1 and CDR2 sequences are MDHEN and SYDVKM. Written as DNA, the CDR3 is TGTGCCAGCAGTCAGGGGATTGGCTACACCTTC. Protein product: CASSQGIGYTF.

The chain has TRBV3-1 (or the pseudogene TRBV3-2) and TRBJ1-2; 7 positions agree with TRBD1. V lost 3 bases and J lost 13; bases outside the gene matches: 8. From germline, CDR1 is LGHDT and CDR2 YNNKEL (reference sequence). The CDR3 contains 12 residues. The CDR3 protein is CASSQRDSPFTF. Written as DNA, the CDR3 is TGTGCCAGCAGCCAGAGGGACAGCCCCTTCACCTTC.

The CDR3: CASGLALGLVSNEQFF. The CDR3 DNA reads as TGTGCTAGTGGTTTGGCCCTTGGGCTAGTCAGTAATGAGCAGTTCTTC. The chain couples TRBV12-5 to TRBJ2-1, with D unresolved. The CDR3 extends over 16 amino acids. Germline CDR1 reads LGHNT; CDR2 reads FRNRAP. Trimming shortened V by 1 base and J by 7 bases, and 17 bases separated the two germline ends.

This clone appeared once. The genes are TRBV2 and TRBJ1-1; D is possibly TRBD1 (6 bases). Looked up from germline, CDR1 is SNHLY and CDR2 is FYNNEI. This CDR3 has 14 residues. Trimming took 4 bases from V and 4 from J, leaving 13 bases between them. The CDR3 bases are TGTGCCAGCAGTGTTGCCAGGGGAGGCACTGAAGCTTTCTTT. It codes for CASSVARGGTEAFF.

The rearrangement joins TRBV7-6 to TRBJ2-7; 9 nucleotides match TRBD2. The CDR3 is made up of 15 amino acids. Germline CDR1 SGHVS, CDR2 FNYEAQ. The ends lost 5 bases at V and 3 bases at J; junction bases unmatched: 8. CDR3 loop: CASSAVAGDHYEQYF. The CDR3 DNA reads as TGTGCCAGCAGCGCAGTAGCGGGGGACCACTACGAGCAGTACTTC.

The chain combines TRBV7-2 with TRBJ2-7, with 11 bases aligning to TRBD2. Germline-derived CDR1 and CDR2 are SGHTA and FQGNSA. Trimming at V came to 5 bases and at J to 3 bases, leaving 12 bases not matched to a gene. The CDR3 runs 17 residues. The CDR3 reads CASSTAGTSGSRYEQYF. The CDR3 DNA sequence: TGTGCCAGCAGCACCGCCGGGACTAGCGGCAGTCGCTACGAGCAGTACTTC.

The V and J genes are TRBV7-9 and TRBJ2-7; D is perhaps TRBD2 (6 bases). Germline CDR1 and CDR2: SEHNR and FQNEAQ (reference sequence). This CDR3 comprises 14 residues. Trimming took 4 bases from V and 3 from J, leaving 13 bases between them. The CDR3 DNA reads TGTGCCAGCAGCTACCTTTCCGGGGGCTACGAGCAGTACTTC. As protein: CASSYLSGGYEQYF.

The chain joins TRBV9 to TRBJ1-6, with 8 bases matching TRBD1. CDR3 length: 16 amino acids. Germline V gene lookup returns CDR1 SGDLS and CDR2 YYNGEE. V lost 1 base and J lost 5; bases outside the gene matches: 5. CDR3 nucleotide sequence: TGTGCCAGCAGCGTAAGGCAGGGGGCCAATAATTCACCCCTCCACTTT. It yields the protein CASSVRQGANNSPLHF.

The CDR3 DNA reads TGTGCCAGCAGCTTACAGGGGGTAAGCTATGGCTACACCTTC. It is translated as CASSLQGVSYGYTF. This chain connects TRBV5-6 to TRBJ1-2; 8 bases match TRBD1. CDR1 is SGHDT and CDR2 is YYEEEE in the germline V gene. J lost 4 bases, V lost 2 bases, and 4 bases had no gene match. The CDR3 is 14 residues long.

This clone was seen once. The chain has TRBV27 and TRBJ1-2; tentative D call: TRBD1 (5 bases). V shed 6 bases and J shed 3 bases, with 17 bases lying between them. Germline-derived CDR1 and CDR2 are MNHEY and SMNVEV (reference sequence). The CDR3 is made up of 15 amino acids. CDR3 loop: CASRSPGRLYYGYTF. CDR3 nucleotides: TGTGCCAGCAGATCCCCAGGGAGGCTATACTATGGCTACACCTTC.

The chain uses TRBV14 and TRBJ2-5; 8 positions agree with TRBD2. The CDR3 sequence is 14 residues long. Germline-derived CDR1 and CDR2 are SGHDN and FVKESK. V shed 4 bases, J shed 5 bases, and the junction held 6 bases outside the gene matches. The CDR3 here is CASSPGTRDETQYF. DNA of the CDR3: TGTGCCAGCAGCCCTGGGACTAGGGACGAGACCCAGTACTTC.

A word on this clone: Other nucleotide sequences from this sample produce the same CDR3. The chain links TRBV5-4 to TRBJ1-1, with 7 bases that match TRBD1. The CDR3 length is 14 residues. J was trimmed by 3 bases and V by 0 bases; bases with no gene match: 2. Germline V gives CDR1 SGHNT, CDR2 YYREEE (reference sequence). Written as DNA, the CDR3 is TGTGCCAGCAGCTTGGGACAGGGATACACTGAAGCTTTCTTT. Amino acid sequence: CASSLGQGYTEAFF.